The 17 T cell receptor beta chains below all came from one sample that was sequenced in a study of T and B cells in COVID-19 patients. TRB rearrangements were amplified by multiplex PCR with BIOMED2 TRB-A/B primers. TCRdb passed the multiplex PCR reads through MiXCR, listing each CDR3 protein once. The data show around 25,000 distinct CDR3 sequences, with about 30% seen just once and around 1.6% held by the top ten. Blood genomic DNA input for TRB amplification was roughly 220-500 ng. The material sequenced was blood. These receptors were taken from a human donor who had recovered from COVID-19.

The chain joins TRBV7-9 to TRBJ2-1; D is possibly TRBD2 (5 bases). Trimming took 0 bases from V and 5 from J, leaving 11 bases between them. Germline-derived CDR1 and CDR2 are SEHNR and FQNEAQ (reference sequence). The CDR3 runs 15 residues. The CDR3 loop reads CASSLALPGDNEQFF. The CDR3 nucleotides are TGTGCCAGCAGCTTAGCTCTACCCGGGGACAATGAGCAGTTCTTC.

This clonotype has more than one count but fewer than ten. The rearrangement links TRBV5-6 to TRBJ2-1; 7 bases agree with TRBD2. The V gene's germline CDR1 is SGHDT and CDR2 YYEEEE. J gave up 5 bases and V 4 bases, and 3 bases lay outside the gene matches. This CDR3 spans 13 amino acids. The CDR3: CASSNGLDNEQFF. CDR3 bases: TGTGCCAGCAGCAACGGACTAGACAATGAGCAGTTCTTC.

The gene calls are TRBV29-1 and TRBJ1-1, with 7 positions matching TRBD1. Looked up from germline, CDR1 is SQVTM and CDR2 is ANQGSEA. V was pared by 7 bases and J by 4 bases, with 9 bases of the junction left unmatched. This CDR3 spans 13 amino acids. CDR3 in amino acids: CSARTGGGTEAFF. DNA of the CDR3: TGCAGCGCCCGGACAGGCGGGGGCACTGAAGCTTTCTTT.

A few counts support this clonotype. This chain connects TRBV5-6 to TRBJ1-1, with D tentatively TRBD1 (6 bases). The CDR3 runs to 13 residues. V shed 5 bases and J shed 1 base, with 9 bases lying between them. The germline CDR1 and CDR2 sequences are SGHDT and YYEEEE. The CDR3 loop is CASRIQGNTEAFF. The CDR3 DNA is TGTGCCAGCAGGATACAGGGGAACACTGAAGCTTTCTTT.

A few counts support this clonotype. The V gene is TRBV27, the J gene TRBJ2-7; TRBD2 aligns across 7 bases. The CDR3 is made up of 15 amino acids. V lost 0 bases to trimming and J lost 3 bases; unmatched junction nucleotides: 5. Germline V gene sequence: CDR1 MNHEY, CDR2 SMNVEV (reference sequence). For the CDR3, the DNA is TGTGCCAGCAGTTTATCGAGAGCGGGAAGCTACGAGCAGTACTTC. It codes for CASSLSRAGSYEQYF.

This clonotype was observed a handful of times. This chain links TRBV6-5 with TRBJ2-1; 9 bases fit TRBD1. Germline V gene data show CDR1 as MNHEY and CDR2 as SVGAGI. The CDR3 runs 18 residues. The ends lost 2 bases at V and 2 bases at J; junction bases unmatched: 10. The CDR3 is CASSYHRGQGRTYNEQFF. In nucleotides, the CDR3 is TGTGCCAGCAGTTACCATCGGGGACAGGGTAGAACCTACAATGAGCAGTTCTTC.

This clonotype was found many times. The genes are TRBV5-4 and TRBJ2-7; 11 bases match TRBD1. With 5 bases clipped from V and 6 bases from J, the junction kept 4 bases outside the gene matches. Germline lookup yields CDR1 SGHNT and CDR2 YYREEE (reference sequence). The CDR3 consists of 13 residues. Here the CDR3 reads CASSPDRGREQYF. Written as DNA, the CDR3 is TGTGCCAGCAGTCCGGACAGGGGGCGCGAGCAGTACTTC. Full variable domain (missing parts from reference TRBV5-4 and TRBJ2-7): ETGVTQSPTHLIKTRGQQVTLRCSSQSGHNTVSWYQQALGQGPQFIFQYYREEENGRGNFPPRFSGLQFPNYSSELNVNALELDDSALYLCASSPDRGREQYFGPGTRLTVT.

This clonotype was counted only a few times. This chain uses TRBV24-1 with TRBJ2-5; 9 bases are shared with TRBD2. Losses at the gene ends were 2 bases for V and 4 bases for J; bases not matched to a gene: 4. The CDR3 covers 15 residues. Germline V gives CDR1 KGHDR, CDR2 SFDVKD. CDR3 protein: CATSDSRGGGETQYF. In nucleotides, the CDR3 is TGTGCCACCAGTGATTCCCGCGGGGGGGGAGAGACCCAGTACTTC.

This clonotype appeared many times. This sequence joins TRBV19 and TRBJ1-5; weak D call: TRBD1 (5 bases). In germline, CDR1 is LNHDA, CDR2 SQIVND (reference sequence). The V end was cut by 2 bases, the J end by 1 base, with 6 bases between. The CDR3 runs 14 residues. CDR3 residues: CASSIRQSNQPQHF. CDR3 DNA sequence: TGTGCCAGTAGTATAAGACAGAGCAATCAGCCCCAGCATTTT.

This clonotype has more than one count but fewer than ten. This rearrangement joins TRBV6-5 to TRBJ2-5, with TRBD2 matching over 9 bases. Germline V gene sequence: CDR1 MNHEY, CDR2 SVGAGI. Unmatched junction bases numbered 3, after V lost 0 bases and J lost 1 base. This CDR3 is built from 16 residues. As DNA, the CDR3 is TGTGCCAGCAGTTACTCTCTAGCGGGACTCCAAGAGACCCAGTACTTC. Amino acids: CASSYSLAGLQETQYF.

This clonotype was found a few times. The chain joins TRBV5-1 to TRBJ1-3; D unresolved. The germline gives CDR1 SGHRS, CDR2 YFSETQ. CDR3 size: 15 residues. V lost 5 bases and J 0 bases, leaving 12 bases between the germline ends. The CDR3 DNA is TGCGCCAGCAGGGTGGACGGGGTCTCTGGAAACACCATATATTTT. This sequence encodes CASRVDGVSGNTIYF.

This clonotype was detected only a few times. The chain is built from TRBV12-3 or TRBV12-4 and TRBJ1-6; D is undetermined. The CDR3 extends over 12 amino acids. Between the trimmed V and J ends, which lost 5 bases and 10 bases, there was a span of 9 bases. CDR3 DNA: TGTGCCAGCAGTATAAGCAGGTCACCCCTCCACTTT. This codes for CASSISRSPLHF.

The chain joins TRBV6-5 to TRBJ2-7; 7 positions agree with TRBD1. The CDR3 runs 13 residues. V trimming: 5 bases; J trimming: 2 bases; junction bases outside the gene matches: 3. Germline CDR1 reads MNHEY; CDR2 reads SVGAGI. This CDR3 is CASSAGTAYEQYF. The CDR3 nucleotides read TGTGCCAGCAGTGCTGGGACAGCCTACGAGCAGTACTTC.

Judged by abundance, this clonotype is medium-sized. The rearrangement uses TRBV27 and TRBJ2-7, with D unresolved. The V gene's germline CDR1 is MNHEY and CDR2 SMNVEV (reference sequence). The CDR3 is made up of 14 amino acids. V was clipped by 5 bases and J by 3 bases, with 14 bases between them. The CDR3: CASSLTTGSYEQYF. The DNA for the CDR3 is TGTGCCAGCAGTCTGACGACGGGCAGCTACGAGCAGTACTTC.

This clonotype turned up a few times. The J gene is TRBJ2-7, the V gene TRBV5-6; D gene ambiguous. This CDR3 has 13 amino acids. The germline V and J ends were trimmed by 2 bases and 1 base, with 7 bases remaining between them. The germline CDR1 and CDR2 sequences are SGHDT and YYEEEE. The DNA for the CDR3 is TGTGCCAGCAGCTTCTTAGGTTCCTACGAGCAGTACTTC. Its translation is CASSFLGSYEQYF.

This clonotype was seen more than once but under ten times. V usage is TRBV6-5 and J usage is TRBJ2-7; 7 positions agree with TRBD1. The germline V gene has CDR1 MNHEY and CDR2 SVGAGI. The V segment lost 5 bases and the J segment 7 bases; nucleotides outside the gene matches: 14. This CDR3 contains 15 residues. This chain's CDR3 is CASSRTGIGPREQYF. As DNA, the CDR3 is TGTGCCAGCAGTAGGACAGGTATAGGCCCAAGGGAGCAGTACTTC.

This clonotype was seen more than once but under ten times. This chain connects TRBV10-3 to TRBJ2-3; 9 positions match TRBD2. Germline CDR1 ENHRY, CDR2 SYGVKD. With 6 bases clipped from V and 5 bases from J, the junction kept 18 bases outside the gene matches. This CDR3 spans 18 amino acids. The CDR3 protein is CAIRDFGAGGQIEDTQYF. The CDR3, as DNA: TGTGCCATCAGGGACTTCGGAGCGGGGGGCCAAATTGAAGATACGCAGTATTTT.